Listed below are T cell receptor beta chains from one sample, sequenced in a study of CXCR3-negative and CXCR3-positive naive CD8 T cells. TCRdb reprocessed the 5' RACE reads and stores each CDR3 protein as one record, lacking DNA. The ten most abundant clones cover less than 0.55% of a sample with 150,000 to 180,000 distinct CDR3 sequences. The sequenced material came from naive CXCR3+ CD8+ T cells from blood. These receptors all come from a human donor in good health. Some clones in this sample may be carry-over from other donors' samples. Each CDR3 is given with its conserved first and last residue. Fields, in order: V gene, J gene, CDR3 protein.

v_gene: TRBV7-8
j_gene: TRBJ1-5
CDR3aa: CASSPLQGREPQHF

v_gene: TRBV29-1
j_gene: TRBJ1-4
CDR3aa: CSVDPGLNEKLFF

v_gene: TRBV28
j_gene: TRBJ2-5
CDR3aa: CASSLGGDRDQETQYF

v_gene: TRBV11-2
j_gene: TRBJ2-1
CDR3aa: CASSLEGREQFF

v_gene: TRBV5-1
j_gene: TRBJ1-1
CDR3aa: CASSLPGEGTEAFF

v_gene: TRBV6-5
j_gene: TRBJ1-2
CDR3aa: CASSYEAGTVYGYTF

v_gene: TRBV29-1
j_gene: TRBJ2-7
CDR3aa: CSVEDYAGGPGEQYF

v_gene: TRBV29-1
j_gene: TRBJ2-2
CDR3aa: CSVERVGGELFF

v_gene: TRBV28
j_gene: TRBJ2-7
CDR3aa: CASSPLAWVEEQYF

v_gene: TRBV12-3/TRBV12-4
j_gene: TRBJ2-2
CDR3aa: CASSSPVPHRGLNTGELFF

v_gene: TRBV12-3/TRBV12-4
j_gene: TRBJ2-2
CDR3aa: CASSWDTAGPRTGELFF

v_gene: TRBV28
j_gene: TRBJ2-4
CDR3aa: CASSLQLASGENIQYF

v_gene: TRBV27
j_gene: TRBJ2-7
CDR3aa: CASMSGRYEQYF

v_gene: TRBV9
j_gene: TRBJ2-1
CDR3aa: CASSGRTGGNEQFF

v_gene: TRBV3-1
j_gene: TRBJ2-7
CDR3aa: CASSQDIPSGSSYEQYF

v_gene: TRBV20-1
j_gene: TRBJ1-2
CDR3aa: CSARGTDHLGYTF

v_gene: TRBV28
j_gene: TRBJ2-7
CDR3aa: CASSVYAERSYEQYF

v_gene: TRBV30
j_gene: TRBJ2-3
CDR3aa: CAWSVPGTGDSDTQYF

v_gene: TRBV5-1
j_gene: TRBJ2-7
CDR3aa: CASSLGQGLPYEQYF

v_gene: TRBV7-9
j_gene: TRBJ2-3
CDR3aa: CASGDPAGESTDTQYF

v_gene: TRBV14
j_gene: TRBJ2-7
CDR3aa: CASSQDRVHLSYEQYF

v_gene: TRBV7-9
j_gene: TRBJ2-5
CDR3aa: CASSFQGGETQYF

v_gene: TRBV3-2
j_gene: TRBJ1-3
CDR3aa: CASSPKGTRSGNTIYF

v_gene: TRBV4-2
j_gene: TRBJ2-2
CDR3aa: CASSPRGVGAGELFF

v_gene: TRBV12-3/TRBV12-4
j_gene: TRBJ1-1
CDR3aa: CASSVTGETEAFF

v_gene: TRBV29-1
j_gene: TRBJ2-1
CDR3aa: CSVEDRGEYNEQFF

v_gene: TRBV7-9
j_gene: TRBJ1-4
CDR3aa: CASSDRDRDEKLFF

v_gene: TRBV7-2
j_gene: TRBJ1-1
CDR3aa: CASREGARAEAFF

v_gene: TRBV7-9
j_gene: TRBJ2-7
CDR3aa: CASSLEPGGWYEQYF

v_gene: TRBV7-3
j_gene: TRBJ2-1
CDR3aa: CASSILAGGFNEQFF

v_gene: TRBV29-1
j_gene: TRBJ2-3
CDR3aa: CSAPTSGATDTQYF

v_gene: TRBV3-1
j_gene: TRBJ2-7
CDR3aa: CASSPSGGAYEQYF

v_gene: TRBV9
j_gene: TRBJ2-7
CDR3aa: CASSAGQSSYEQYF

v_gene: TRBV7-9
j_gene: TRBJ2-7
CDR3aa: CASSLGAVYEQYF

v_gene: TRBV5-1
j_gene: TRBJ2-1
CDR3aa: CASSLSTDNNEQFF

v_gene: TRBV29-1
j_gene: TRBJ2-7
CDR3aa: CSVEGAGHDYEQYF

v_gene: TRBV15
j_gene: TRBJ1-5
CDR3aa: CATSRDFRDDQPQHF

v_gene: TRBV7-9
j_gene: TRBJ2-3
CDR3aa: CASSFSQWTGPLPRTDTQYF

v_gene: TRBV11-2
j_gene: TRBJ1-6
CDR3aa: CASSLDFLVRSYNSPLHF